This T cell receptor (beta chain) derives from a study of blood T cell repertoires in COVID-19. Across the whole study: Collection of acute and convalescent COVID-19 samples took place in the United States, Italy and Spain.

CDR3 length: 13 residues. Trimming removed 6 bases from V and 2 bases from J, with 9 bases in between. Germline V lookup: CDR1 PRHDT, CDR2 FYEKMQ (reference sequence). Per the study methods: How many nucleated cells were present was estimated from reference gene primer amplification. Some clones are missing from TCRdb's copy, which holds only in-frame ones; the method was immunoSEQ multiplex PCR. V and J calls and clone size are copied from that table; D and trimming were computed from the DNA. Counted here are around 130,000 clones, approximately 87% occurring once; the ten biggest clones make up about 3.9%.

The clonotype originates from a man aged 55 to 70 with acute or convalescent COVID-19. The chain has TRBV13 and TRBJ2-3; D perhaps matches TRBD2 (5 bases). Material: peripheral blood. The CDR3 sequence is CASRDLATDTQYF. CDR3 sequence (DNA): TGTGCCAGCAGGGACCTAGCCACAGATACGCAGTATTTT. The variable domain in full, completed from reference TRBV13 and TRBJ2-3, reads AAGVIQSPRHLIKEKRETATLKCYPIPRHDTVYWYQQGPGQDPQFLISFYEKMQSDKGSIPDRFSAQQFSDYHSELNMSSLELGDSALYFCASRDLATDTQYFGPGTRLTVL.